Below, 26 T cell receptor beta chains from the same sample are listed, as sequenced in a study of blood T cell repertoires in COVID-19. The method was immunoSEQ multiplex PCR; TCRdb's version includes in-frame clones alone and lacks a portion of them. The sample shows about 200,000 clones, about nine tenths of them seen only once. The sample consisted of peripheral blood. These receptors were taken from a man older than 75 with acute or convalescent COVID-19.

The chain combines TRBV11-3 with TRBJ2-3; 7 bases align to TRBD2. The CDR3 runs 16 residues. CDR1 SGHNT and CDR2 YENEEA come from the germline V gene. The ends lost 0 bases at V and 3 bases at J; junction bases unmatched: 6. CDR3 amino acids: CASSLDIREATDTQYF. For the CDR3, the DNA is TGTGCCAGCAGCTTAGATATACGGGAGGCAACAGATACGCAGTATTTT.

The V call is TRBV23-1, the J call TRBJ1-2, with a tentative D call TRBD1 (5 bases). TRBV23-1 is designated an ORF whose function remains uncertain. Trimming pared 1 base from V and 2 bases from J, leaving 8 bases between. The CDR3 runs to 14 residues. The CDR3 bases are TGCGCCAGCAGTCAATACGGGGGGAACTATGGCTACACCTTC. Residues: CASSQYGGNYGYTF.

The chain employs TRBV2 and TRBJ2-7, with D unresolved. The germline V gene encodes CDR1 SNHLY and CDR2 FYNNEI. V was pared by 3 bases and J by 4 bases, with 10 bases between. The CDR3 is 13 residues long. This CDR3 reads CASSEADKYEQYV. For the CDR3, the DNA is TGTGCCAGCAGTGAGGCGGATAAATACGAGCAGTACGTC.

The chain carries TRBV12-3 or TRBV12-4 and TRBJ2-7; 8 bases map to TRBD1. Trimming removed 6 bases from V and 3 bases from J; junction bases left unmatched: 4. The CDR3 runs 13 residues. Here the CDR3 reads CASSYGQGYEQYV. The CDR3 DNA is TGTGCCAGCAGCTACGGACAGGGCTACGAGCAGTACGTC.

V and J are TRBV5-6 and TRBJ1-1, with TRBD1 identical over 9 bases. With V trimmed by 4 bases and J by 4 bases, 8 bases remained unmatched. Germline V gene sequence: CDR1 SGHDT, CDR2 YYEEEE. The CDR3 is 15 residues long. Here the CDR3 reads CASSEQGASSTEAFF. In DNA, the CDR3 is TGTGCCAGCAGCGAACAGGGGGCGTCGAGCACTGAAGCTTTCTTT.

This clone was recorded only once. CDR3 region: CASSLGGRGSREGTIYF. The CDR3 bases are TGTGCCAGCAGCTTAGGTGGCAGGGGGTCCCGGGAAGGCACCATATATTTT. The chain employs TRBV7-2 and TRBJ1-3; 7 bases fit TRBD1. The length of the CDR3 is 17 residues. Losses at the gene ends were 1 base for V and 9 bases for J; bases not matched to a gene: 15. Germline V gives CDR1 SGHTA, CDR2 FQGNSA.

The genes are TRBV28 and TRBJ1-1; 8 bases are a match to TRBD1. This CDR3 has 16 residues. Germline CDR1 is MDHEN and CDR2 is SYDVKM. The V gene end was trimmed by 6 bases and the J gene end by 0 bases; junction bases not matched to a gene: 9. In DNA form, the CDR3 reads TGTGCCAGCAGATACGACAGGGGTAGGGTGAACACTGAAGCTTTCTTT. It codes for CASRYDRGRVNTEAFF.

The count of this clone is one. The rearrangement joins TRBV19 to TRBJ2-6; TRBD1 matches at 7 bases. The CDR3 sequence is 18 residues long. Trimming cost V 2 bases and J 0 bases; bases outside gene matches: 7. CDR1 is LNHDA, CDR2 SQIVND, per germline (reference sequence). CDR3 region: CASSIFSGGSSGANVLTF. The CDR3 DNA sequence: TGTGCCAGTAGTATATTTTCAGGGGGAAGCTCTGGGGCCAACGTCCTGACTTTC.

The V gene is TRBV7-9, the J gene TRBJ2-7; 7 positions match TRBD1. This CDR3 is 15 amino acids long. Trimming cost V 3 bases and J 3 bases; bases outside gene matches: 8. Germline CDR1 SEHNR, CDR2 FQNEAQ (reference sequence). This CDR3 reads CASSFPDRQNYEQYF. The CDR3 DNA reads TGTGCCAGCAGCTTCCCGGACAGGCAAAACTACGAGCAGTACTTC.

CDR3 amino acids: CASSSPRGISGANVLTF. CDR3 coding DNA: TGTGCCAGTAGTTCTCCCAGGGGGATTTCTGGGGCCAACGTCCTGACTTTC. The chain has TRBV19 and TRBJ2-6; TRBD1 aligns across 7 bases. The CDR3 runs 17 residues. The V gene end was trimmed by 5 bases and the J gene end by 1 base; junction bases not matched to a gene: 8. CDR1 is LNHDA and CDR2 is SQIVND in the germline V gene (reference sequence).

Here the CDR3 DNA reads TGTGCCAGCAGCTTAGTCGGGCAGGGGAGCGCCTACGAGCAGTACGTC. Amino acids: CASSLVGQGSAYEQYV. The chain joins TRBV7-2 to TRBJ2-7; D is perhaps TRBD1 (6 bases). V gave up 1 base and J gave up 2 bases, with 15 bases separating them. Per germline, CDR1 SGHTA and CDR2 FQGNSA. The CDR3 has 16 residues.

The chain combines TRBV18 with TRBJ2-5; D perhaps matches TRBD2 (5 bases). Trimming took off 8 bases at V and 0 bases at J, with 10 bases between the two ends. The CDR3 runs 13 residues. CDR1 KGHSH and CDR2 LQKENI come from the germline V gene. The CDR3: CASARGHQETQYF. In DNA, the CDR3 is TGTGCCAGCGCCAGAGGGCACCAAGAGACCCAGTACTTC.

V usage is TRBV7-9 and J usage is TRBJ1-2; 7 nucleotides line up with TRBD1. The germline V gene has CDR1 SEHNR and CDR2 FQNEAQ (reference sequence). CDR3 length: 15 residues. V lost 5 bases and J lost 3; bases outside the gene matches: 9. The CDR3 DNA sequence: TGTGCCAGCAGCCCCTACAGAGGGACAGACTATGGCTACACCTTC. Translated, it gives CASSPYRGTDYGYTF.

The chain has TRBV7-9 and TRBJ2-3, with D perhaps matching TRBD2 (6 bases). This CDR3 contains 16 residues. Trimming removed 4 bases at V and 1 base at J, with 15 bases between. Germline V gene sequence: CDR1 SEHNR, CDR2 FQNEAQ (reference sequence). CDR3 sequence (DNA): TGTGCCAGCAGCTCACCGGGACTCCGGGGCACAGATACGCAGTATTTT. Its protein is CASSSPGLRGTDTQYF. The whole variable domain, remainder taken from reference TRBV7-9 and TRBJ2-3, is DTGVSQNPRHKITKRGQNVTFRCDPISEHNRLYWYRQTLGQGPEFLTYFQNEAQLEKSRLLSDRFSAERPKGSFSTLEIQRTEQGDSAMYLCASSSPGLRGTDTQYFGPGTRLTVL.

The CDR3 protein is CASSSRPGRSGDEQFF. As DNA, the CDR3 is TGTGCCAGCAGCTCTCGCCCCGGACGAAGCGGGGATGAGCAGTTCTTC. The chain couples TRBV7-9 to TRBJ2-1, with TRBD2 matching over 7 bases. The CDR3 totals 16 residues. Looked up from germline, CDR1 is SEHNR and CDR2 is FQNEAQ (reference sequence). V dropped 4 bases and J dropped 8; count of bases not matched to a gene: 14. Drawing the rest from reference TRBV7-9 and TRBJ2-1, the complete variable domain is DTGVSQNPRHKITKRGQNVTFRCDPISEHNRLYWYRQTLGQGPEFLTYFQNEAQLEKSRLLSDRFSAERPKGSFSTLEIQRTEQGDSAMYLCASSSRPGRSGDEQFFGPGTRLTVL.

DNA for the CDR3: TGTGCCAGCGCGGACAGGGGACTTTACAATGAGCAGTTCTTC. It is translated as CASADRGLYNEQFF. The chain combines TRBV6-1 with TRBJ2-1, with 9 bases lining up with TRBD1. The CDR3 is made up of 14 amino acids. With 8 bases clipped from V and 4 bases from J, the junction kept 6 bases outside the gene matches. Germline V gives CDR1 MNHNS, CDR2 SASEGT.

This chain uses TRBV6-6 with TRBJ2-7; TRBD2 agrees at 9 bases. The V and J ends lost 2 bases and 4 bases, in that order; junction bases with no gene match: 6. The CDR3 loop spans 15 amino acids. CDR1 and CDR2 (germline): MNHNY, SVGAGI (reference sequence). The CDR3 DNA sequence: TGTGCCAGCAGTTACGGGGGAGCGGGAGGATACGAGCAGTACTTC. This translates into CASSYGGAGGYEQYF.

The V call is TRBV28, the J call TRBJ1-1, with D hard to call. CDR3 size: 12 residues. V was cut by 4 bases and J by 7 bases, with 10 bases left in between. CDR1 and CDR2 from the germline V gene are MDHEN and SYDVKM. The CDR3 sequence: CASSWWQDEAFF. CDR3 bases: TGTGCCAGCAGTTGGTGGCAGGATGAAGCTTTCTTT.

This rearrangement joins TRBV24-1 to TRBJ2-3; D gene uncertain. The CDR3 loop spans 13 amino acids. The V gene's germline CDR1 is KGHDR and CDR2 SFDVKD. V gave up 4 bases and J gave up 0 bases, with 4 bases separating them. CDR3 sequence (DNA): TGTGCCACCAGTGACCCAAGCACAGATACGCAGTATTTT. Its translation is CATSDPSTDTQYF.

This clone has only a few counts. The chain couples TRBV29-1 to TRBJ2-7; D remains ambiguous. CDR3 length: 11 amino acids. Trimming took 5 bases from V and 2 from J, leaving 7 bases between them. The V gene's germline CDR1 is SQVTM and CDR2 ANQGSEA. CDR3 coding DNA: TGCAGCGTTAACGCGGCCTACGAGCAGTACTTC. Its translation: CSVNAAYEQYF.

The chain carries TRBV5-1 and TRBJ2-2; D may be TRBD2 (6 bases). Deletions cut 1 base from V and 1 base from J, with 8 bases between. The CDR3 runs 15 residues. Per germline, CDR1 SGHRS and CDR2 YFSETQ. As DNA, the CDR3 is TGCGCCAGCAGCTTGCCCGGGGGGAACACCGGGGAGCTGTTTTTT. Its protein product is CASSLPGGNTGELFF.

In DNA, the CDR3 is TGTGCCAGCAGCCAAGTCAAACCGGGACTAGCGGGAGTAGGTACCTACGAGCAGTACTTC. Translating gives CASSQVKPGLAGVGTYEQYF. The gene calls are TRBV4-2 and TRBJ2-7, with TRBD2 matching 14 bases. Trimming removed 1 base from V and 2 bases from J; junction bases left unmatched: 13. CDR3 size: 20 residues. Germline V CDR1 and CDR2: LGHNA, YNFKEQ.

This chain uses TRBV7-2 with TRBJ2-2; the D gene is possibly TRBD2 (5 bases). Trimming cost V 2 bases and J 0 bases, with 10 bases left between them. This CDR3 is built from 16 residues. Germline V lookup: CDR1 SGHTA, CDR2 FQGNSA. This CDR3 is CASSLSPAANTGELFF. CDR3 nucleotide sequence: TGTGCCAGCAGCTTATCGCCAGCGGCGAACACCGGGGAGCTGTTTTTT.

V and J are TRBV7-2 and TRBJ2-2; 12 bases are shared with TRBD1. Germline CDR1 is SGHTA and CDR2 is FQGNSA. The CDR3 sequence is 16 residues long. Unmatched junction bases numbered 7, after V lost 5 bases and J lost 6 bases. CDR3 amino acids: CASSLGTGGGAGELFF. For the CDR3, the DNA is TGTGCCAGCAGCCTAGGGACAGGGGGCGGGGCCGGGGAGCTGTTTTTT. Full variable domain (missing parts from reference TRBV7-2 and TRBJ2-2): GAGVSQSPSNKVTEKGKDVELRCDPISGHTALYWYRQSLGQGLEFLIYFQGNSAPDKSGLPSDRFSAERTGGSVSTLTIQRTQQEDSAVYLCASSLGTGGGAGELFFGEGSRLTVL.

The V gene is TRBV7-9, the J gene TRBJ1-2; 7 bases match TRBD1. Trimming cost V 3 bases and J 8 bases; bases outside gene matches: 15. The CDR3 sequence is 16 residues long. The germline V gene encodes CDR1 SEHNR and CDR2 FQNEAQ (reference sequence). Here the CDR3 reads CASSLGGTVGVEGYTF. Here the CDR3 DNA reads TGTGCCAGCAGCTTGGGTGGGACAGTGGGGGTAGAAGGCTACACCTTC. Variable domain in full (rest from reference TRBV7-9 and TRBJ1-2): DTGVSQNPRHKITKRGQNVTFRCDPISEHNRLYWYRQTLGQGPEFLTYFQNEAQLEKSRLLSDRFSAERPKGSFSTLEIQRTEQGDSAMYLCASSLGGTVGVEGYTFGSGTRLTVV.

V and J are TRBV6-5 and TRBJ1-4, with 8 bases lining up with TRBD1. This CDR3 region has 15 residues. J gave up 7 bases and V 0 bases, and 4 bases lay outside the gene matches. Per germline, CDR1 MNHEY and CDR2 SVGAGI. The CDR3 reads CASSYSQGAGEKLFF. Here the CDR3 DNA reads TGTGCCAGCAGTTACTCCCAGGGGGCGGGTGAAAAACTGTTTTTT.